This entry lists 24 T cell receptor beta chains sequenced from one sample in a study of beta chain features in type 1 diabetes. Whole-study results and caveats: Type 1 diabetes patients had TCRB CDR3s that were shorter (moderately but significantly so) in all four CD4+ subsets.

Expressed TCRB transcripts were sequenced because the entire RNA isolate underwent reverse transcription. The method was immunoSEQ multiplex PCR; TCRdb's version includes in-frame clones alone and lacks a portion of them. The table includes around 100,000 clones, roughly 28% detected once. These receptors' targets are unknown. Input material: central memory CD4+ T cells from blood. These receptors were collected from a woman aged 18-29 years with type 1 diabetes.

The chain employs TRBV7-8 and TRBJ1-1; possibly TRBD1 for D (6 bases). There are 15 residues in the CDR3. The germline V gene encodes CDR1 SGHVS and CDR2 FQNEAQ. V dropped 5 bases and J dropped 1 base, with 14 bases sitting between them. CDR3 loop: CASSTQGTGNTEAFF. The CDR3, as DNA: TGTGCCAGCAGCACTCAGGGGACCGGGAACACTGAAGCTTTCTTT.

This chain connects TRBV5-6 to TRBJ1-2, with TRBD1 matching 11 bases. The J segment lost 7 bases and the V segment lost 5 bases, leaving 4 bases of the junction unmatched. CDR3 length equals 13 residues. Germline V gene data show CDR1 as SGHDT and CDR2 as YYEEEE. The CDR3 nucleotides are TGTGCCAGCAGGAAGGGACAGGGGGTTGGCTACACCTTC. Its protein is CASRKGQGVGYTF. Full variable domain (missing parts from reference TRBV5-6 and TRBJ1-2): DAGVTQSPTHLIKTRGQQVTLRCSPKSGHDTVSWYQQALGQGPQFIFQYYEEEERQRGNFPDRFSGHQFPNYSSELNVNALLLGDSALYLCASRKGQGVGYTFGSGTRLTVV.

This clone was found a few times. The chain employs TRBV5-1 and TRBJ1-5, with D possibly being TRBD1 (6 bases). CDR1 SGHRS and CDR2 YFSETQ come from the germline V gene. The V end was cut by 1 base, the J end by 5 bases, with 19 bases between. The CDR3 consists of 17 residues. Written as DNA, the CDR3 is TGCGCCAGCAGCTTGATTGTAAACAGGGTACTTGATCAGCCCCAGCATTTT. Amino acid sequence: CASSLIVNRVLDQPQHF.

This clone came up a few times. CDR3 sequence reads: CASPTPRAGLAYGYTF. In DNA form, the CDR3 reads TGCGCCAGCCCGACACCCCGAGCCGGACTCGCCTATGGCTACACCTTC. The rearrangement uses TRBV5-1 and TRBJ1-2; no clear D gene. Germline V CDR1 and CDR2: SGHRS, YFSETQ. CDR3 size: 16 residues. With 7 bases removed from V and 4 bases from J, the gap between germline ends came to 23 bases.

The V gene is TRBV5-4, the J gene TRBJ1-2, with TRBD1 matching 8 bases. Trimming cost V 2 bases and J 7 bases; bases outside gene matches: 7. CDR1 is SGHNT and CDR2 is YYREEE in the germline V gene (reference sequence). The CDR3 is made up of 14 amino acids. This CDR3 is CASSFDRGVSGYTF. DNA for the CDR3: TGTGCCAGCAGCTTTGACAGGGGAGTTTCTGGCTACACCTTC.

This chain links TRBV4-1 with TRBJ2-5; D possibly corresponds to TRBD2 (6 bases). The ends were cut back, 0 bases at V and 5 bases at J, with 13 bases in the middle. The CDR3 contains 15 residues. Germline V CDR1 and CDR2: MGHRA, YSYEKL. Written as DNA, the CDR3 is TGCGCCAGCAGCCAAGATTGGGGCGGGGTGGAGACCCAGTACTTC. Its translation: CASSQDWGGVETQYF.

This clone occurred a few times. V gene TRBV5-8 combines with J gene TRBJ1-4; D is undetermined. In germline, CDR1 is SGHTS, CDR2 YDEGEE. V lost 0 bases and J 7 bases, leaving 10 bases between the germline ends. This CDR3 is 14 amino acids long. CDR3 protein: CASSLAGSREKLFF. CDR3 in DNA: TGTGCCAGCAGCTTGGCGGGGTCCCGTGAAAAACTGTTTTTT.

The chain couples TRBV5-1 to TRBJ1-5; possible D gene TRBD1, 6 bases. Per the germline V gene, CDR1 is SGHRS and CDR2 is YFSETQ. The CDR3 runs to 14 residues. V lost 7 bases to trimming and J lost 5 bases, with 16 bases between them. The DNA of the CDR3 is TGCGCCAGCTCCCCCACAGGGCCCGATCAGCCCCAGCATTTT. This encodes CASSPTGPDQPQHF.

This clone was detected a few times. The J gene is TRBJ1-1, the V gene TRBV5-4, with 9 nucleotides matching TRBD1. V dropped 4 bases and J dropped 0; count of bases not matched to a gene: 4. Per the germline V gene, CDR1 is SGHNT and CDR2 is YYREEE (reference sequence). This CDR3 has 15 amino acids. The CDR3 is CASSPGTGMNTEAFF. The CDR3 DNA follows: TGTGCCAGCAGCCCCGGGACAGGGATGAACACTGAAGCTTTCTTT.

The table lists this clone with a few counts. The chain links TRBV7-2 to TRBJ2-4, with TRBD1 identical over 8 bases. Trimming at V came to 2 bases and at J to 9 bases, leaving 3 bases not matched to a gene. CDR1 is SGHTA and CDR2 is FQGNSA in the germline V gene. This CDR3 has 13 amino acids. The CDR3 coding sequence is TGTGCCAGCAGCTTACAGGGGGCCGGCATTCAGTACTTC. This encodes CASSLQGAGIQYF.

This clone has a count of ten or more. J is TRBJ2-7 and V is TRBV5-1, with 12 bases fitting TRBD2. This CDR3 spans 16 amino acids. Germline trimming cut 0 bases from V and 6 bases from J; bases unmatched to any gene: 7. CDR1 and CDR2 from the germline V gene are SGHRS and YFSETQ. The CDR3 DNA is TGCGCCAGCAGCTTGGCTATGTCGACTAGCGGGAGCGAGCAGTACTTC. This encodes CASSLAMSTSGSEQYF.

The chain combines TRBV11-2 with TRBJ1-2; D gene ambiguous. V lost 5 bases and J 8 bases, leaving 12 bases between the germline ends. This CDR3 spans 12 amino acids. Germline V gene data show CDR1 as SGHAT and CDR2 as FQNNGV. The CDR3 DNA sequence: TGTGCCAGCAGCCAGCAGCCGGGGGGCTACACCTTC. This codes for CASSQQPGGYTF. Full variable domain (missing parts from reference TRBV11-2 and TRBJ1-2): EAGVAQSPRYKIIEKRQSVAFWCNPISGHATLYWYQQILGQGPKLLIQFQNNGVVDDSQLPKDRFSAERLKGVDSTLKIQPAKLEDSAVYLCASSQQPGGYTFGSGTRLTVV.

V usage is TRBV7-6 and J usage is TRBJ2-6; 9 nucleotides align to TRBD1. The CDR3 totals 15 residues. The germline V gene encodes CDR1 SGHVS and CDR2 FNYEAQ. Trimming cost V 4 bases and J 3 bases; bases outside gene matches: 1. The CDR3 region is CASSYRGRGANVLTF. Here the CDR3 DNA reads TGTGCCAGCAGCTACAGGGGGCGTGGGGCCAACGTCCTGACTTTC.

The rearrangement links TRBV2 to TRBJ1-2; D is perhaps TRBD1 (5 bases). V lost 5 bases, J lost 2 bases, and 9 bases lay in between. The CDR3 consists of 13 residues. From germline, CDR1 is SNHLY and CDR2 FYNNEI. CDR3 sequence: CASSLTVNYGYTF. CDR3 nucleotide sequence: TGTGCCAGCAGTCTGACAGTGAACTATGGCTACACCTTC.

In its sample, this clone was seen a few times. CDR3 in amino acids: CASSPSGTTDTQYF. For the CDR3, the DNA is TGTGCCAGCAGCCCTAGCGGGACCACAGATACGCAGTATTTT. The V and J genes are TRBV9 and TRBJ2-3, with 9 bases identical to TRBD2. This CDR3 spans 14 amino acids. Germline V gene sequence: CDR1 SGDLS, CDR2 YYNGEE. Unmatched junction bases numbered 2, after V lost 4 bases and J lost 2 bases.

The rearrangement links TRBV2 to TRBJ1-2, with TRBD1 identical over 8 bases. V trimming: 5 bases; J trimming: 8 bases; junction bases outside the gene matches: 7. Germline CDR1 and CDR2: SNHLY and FYNNEI. CDR3 length: 13 residues. CDR3 in amino acids: CASSRQGAEGYTF. The CDR3 DNA reads as TGTGCCAGCAGTCGTCAGGGGGCCGAAGGCTACACCTTC.

The chain has TRBV6-1 and TRBJ2-7, with 8 positions matching TRBD2. CDR1 and CDR2 from the germline V gene are MNHNS and SASEGT. V was pared by 6 bases and J by 4 bases, with 11 bases of the junction left unmatched. The CDR3 covers 15 residues. CDR3 residues: CASSQPSGSVYEQYF. The CDR3 coding sequence is TGTGCCAGCAGCCAACCCAGCGGGAGTGTGTACGAGCAGTACTTC.

This rearrangement joins TRBV7-2 to TRBJ2-1; the D is unclear. The V gene's germline CDR1 is SGHTA and CDR2 FQGNSA. Trimming shortened V by 2 bases and J by 1 base, and 9 bases separated the two germline ends. The CDR3 covers 15 residues. The CDR3: CASSLLPESYNEQFF. Written as DNA, the CDR3 is TGTGCCAGCAGCTTATTACCAGAATCCTACAATGAGCAGTTCTTC.

This clone appeared a few times. The V and J genes are TRBV7-3 and TRBJ1-1, with 9 bases lining up with TRBD1. The CDR3 totals 15 residues. The V gene end was trimmed by 0 bases and the J gene end by 4 bases; junction bases not matched to a gene: 3. Germline V lookup: CDR1 SGHTA, CDR2 FQGTGA. In DNA, the CDR3 is TGTGCCAGCAGCTTAACCTCGACAGGGGGCACTGAAGCTTTCTTT. Amino acid sequence: CASSLTSTGGTEAFF.

The table lists this clone with a few counts. V usage is TRBV6-5 and J usage is TRBJ2-1; 10 bases align to TRBD2. The CDR3 runs to 15 residues. Looked up from germline, CDR1 is MNHEY and CDR2 is SVGAGI. With 7 bases clipped from V and 7 bases from J, the junction kept 10 bases outside the gene matches. CDR3 residues: CASTRGLAGVNEQFF. The CDR3 DNA reads as TGTGCCAGCACCCGTGGGCTAGCGGGGGTAAATGAGCAGTTCTTC.

The chain couples TRBV5-1 to TRBJ1-1, with 7 bases matching TRBD1. Germline CDR1 SGHRS, CDR2 YFSETQ. This CDR3 is built from 15 residues. V trimming: 4 bases; J trimming: 5 bases; junction bases outside the gene matches: 11. The CDR3 region has the DNA TGCGCCAGCAGCGGTACGGGACAGACGGATACTGAAGCTTTCTTT. It translates to CASSGTGQTDTEAFF.

The V gene is TRBV6-1, the J gene TRBJ2-2; 7 bases map to TRBD2. This CDR3 has 18 residues. With 8 bases clipped from V and 7 bases from J, the junction kept 22 bases outside the gene matches. Germline V CDR1 and CDR2: MNHNS, SASEGT. The DNA for the CDR3 is TGTGCCAGCCGTGGGAGCGGGACCCCTCAAACGAGGCGCGGGGAGCTGTTTTTT. Translated: CASRGSGTPQTRRGELFF.

This clone was seen a handful of times. The chain is built from TRBV7-6 and TRBJ2-1; 9 bases line up with TRBD2. The V gene's germline CDR1 is SGHVS and CDR2 FNYEAQ. After removal of 0 bases from V and 10 bases from J, the junction contained 10 bases not matched to a gene. The CDR3 is 16 residues long. CDR3 amino acids: CASSLAQRLAAGEQFF. CDR3 DNA: TGTGCCAGCAGCTTAGCGCAAAGACTAGCGGCAGGGGAGCAGTTCTTC.

The V gene is TRBV7-2, the J gene TRBJ2-2, with D perhaps matching TRBD1 (6 bases). This CDR3 contains 17 residues. Between the trimmed V and J ends, which lost 5 bases and 4 bases, there was a span of 20 bases. CDR1 is SGHTA and CDR2 is FQGNSA in the germline V gene. The CDR3 loop reads CASSRGTPRRVTGELFF. The CDR3 coding sequence is TGTGCCAGCAGCAGGGGGACCCCTCGGCGGGTCACCGGGGAGCTGTTTTTT. Full variable domain (remainder filled in from reference TRBV7-2 and TRBJ2-2): GAGVSQSPSNKVTEKGKDVELRCDPISGHTALYWYRQSLGQGLEFLIYFQGNSAPDKSGLPSDRFSAERTGGSVSTLTIQRTQQEDSAVYLCASSRGTPRRVTGELFFGEGSRLTVL.